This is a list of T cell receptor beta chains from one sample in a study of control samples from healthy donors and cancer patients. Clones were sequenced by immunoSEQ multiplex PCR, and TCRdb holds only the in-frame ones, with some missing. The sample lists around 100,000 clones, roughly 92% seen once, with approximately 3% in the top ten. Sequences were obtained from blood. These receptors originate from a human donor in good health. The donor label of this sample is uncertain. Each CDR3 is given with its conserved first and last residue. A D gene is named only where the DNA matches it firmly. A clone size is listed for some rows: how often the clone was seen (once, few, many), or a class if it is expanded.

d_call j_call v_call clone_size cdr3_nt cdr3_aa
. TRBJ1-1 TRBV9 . TGTGCCAGCAGCGTAGATACGGGGGGAGACACTGAAGCTTTCTTT CASSVDTGGDTEAFF
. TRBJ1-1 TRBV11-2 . TGTGCCAGCAGCTTGGGGAGGGCGGGGACTGAAGCTTTCTTT CASSLGRAGTEAFF
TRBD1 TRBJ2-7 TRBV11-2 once TGTGCCAGCAGCCGGACAGGGGCCTCCTACGAGCAGTACTTC CASSRTGASYEQYF
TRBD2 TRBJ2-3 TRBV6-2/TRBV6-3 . TGTGCCAGCAGTTTACTAGCGGGGGGGATCAAGACAGATACGCAGTATTTT CASSLLAGGIKTDTQYF
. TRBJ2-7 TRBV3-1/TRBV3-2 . TGTGCCAGCAGCCAAGGAGGCTACGAGCAGTACTTC CASSQGGYEQYF
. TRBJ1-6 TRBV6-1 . TGTGCCAGCAGTGAAGGGAGCGTGAGGCAGTCACCCCTCCACTTT CASSEGSVRQSPLHF
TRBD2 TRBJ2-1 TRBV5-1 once TGCGCCAGCAGCTTGGGGGCTAGCGGGGACTACAATGAGCAGTTCTTC CASSLGASGDYNEQFF
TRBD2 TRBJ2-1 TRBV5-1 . TGCGCCAGCAGACGAACGGGACTAGCGGGGAATGAGCAGTTCTTC CASRRTGLAGNEQFF
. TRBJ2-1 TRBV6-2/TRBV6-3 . TGTGCCAGCAGTTACTCGGGGCCAGCGTCTAATGCGAATGAGCAGTTCTTC CASSYSGPASNANEQFF
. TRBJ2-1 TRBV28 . TGTGCCAGCAGCCGAGAGGCGGGTAGGTACGCCTACAATGAGCAGTTCTTC CASSREAGRYAYNEQFF
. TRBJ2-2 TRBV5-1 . TGCGCCAGCAGCTTTGTCACAGCCGCGAACACCGGGGAGCTGTTTTTT CASSFVTAANTGELFF
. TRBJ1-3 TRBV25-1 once TGTGCCAGCAGTTCAAGGAACGGAAACACCATATATTTT CASSSRNGNTIYF
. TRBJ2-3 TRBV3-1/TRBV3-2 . TGTGCCAGCAGGTACGGGGATACGCAGTATTTT CASRYGDTQYF
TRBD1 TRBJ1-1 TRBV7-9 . TGTGCCAGCAGTTACACCTGGACAGGTCACCAAAACACTGAAGCTTTCTTT CASSYTWTGHQNTEAFF
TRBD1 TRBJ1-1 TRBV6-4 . TGTGCCAGCAAAAAAACAGGGGGCACTGAAGCTTTCTTT CASKKTGGTEAFF
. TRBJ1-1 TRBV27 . TGTGCCAGCAGAGGGGTGGGTGAAGCTTTCTTT CASRGVGEAFF
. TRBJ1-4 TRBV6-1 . TGTGCCAGCAGTGACAGAAATAATGAAAAACTGTTTTTT CASSDRNNEKLFF
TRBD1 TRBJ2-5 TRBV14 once TGTGCCAGCAGCGGAGCCCTAACAGGGGAAGAGACCCAGTACTTC CASSGALTGEETQYF
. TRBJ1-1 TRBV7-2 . TGTGCCAGCAGCTCGAAACCAGGGCCCACTGAAGCTTTCTTT CASSSKPGPTEAFF
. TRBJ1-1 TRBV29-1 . TGCAGCGTTGAAGATAGCCCCCATAACCCTTACCAAGCTTTCTTT CSVEDSPHNPYQAFF
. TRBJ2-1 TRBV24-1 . TGTGCCACCAGTGATCAGGGTTCGAGCTCCTACAATGAGCAGTTCTTC CATSDQGSSSYNEQFF
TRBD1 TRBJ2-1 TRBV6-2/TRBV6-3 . TGTGCCAGCAGTGCGGGACAGGGAACCTACAATGAGCAGTTCTTC CASSAGQGTYNEQFF
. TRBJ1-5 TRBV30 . TGTGCCTGGAGTGTACAGACAAATCAGCCCCAGCATTTT CAWSVQTNQPQHF
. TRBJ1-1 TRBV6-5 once TGTGCCAGCGGACAGTTCATGAACACTGAAGCTTTCTTT CASGQFMNTEAFF
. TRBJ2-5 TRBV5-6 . TGTGCCAGCAGCCAAGGGGGGGCAAGGGAGACCCAGTACTTC CASSQGGARETQYF
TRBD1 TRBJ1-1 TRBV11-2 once TGTGCCAGCAGATACGACAGGGGAGGGAACACTGAAGCTTTCTTT CASRYDRGGNTEAFF
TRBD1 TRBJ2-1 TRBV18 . TGTGCCAGCTCAGCGGGACAGGGGGTAAATGAGCAGTTCTTC CASSAGQGVNEQFF
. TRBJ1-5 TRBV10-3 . TGTGCCATCAGTGAGGGCAGGGATCATCAGCCCCAGCATTTT CAISEGRDHQPQHF
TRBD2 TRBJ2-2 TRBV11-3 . TGTGCCAGCAGCCCGGGACTAGCGGGTTCCACCGGGGAGCTGTTTTTT CASSPGLAGSTGELFF
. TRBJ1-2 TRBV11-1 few TGTGCCAGCAGACCAGGGCTCTCTAACTATGGCTACACCTTC CASRPGLSNYGYTF
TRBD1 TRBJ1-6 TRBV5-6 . TGTGCCAGCAGCTTGGCCGGGACAGGGGGCCATTCACCCCTCCACTTT CASSLAGTGGHSPLHF
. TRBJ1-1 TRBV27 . TGTGCCAGCAGTTTCTTGATGAACACTGAAGCTTTCTTT CASSFLMNTEAFF
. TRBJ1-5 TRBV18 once TGTGCCAGCTCACTGCAGGGAGGCAATCAGCCCCAGCATTTT CASSLQGGNQPQHF
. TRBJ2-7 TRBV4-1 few TGCGCCAGCAGCCAAGAAGACACCTCCTACGAGCAGTACTTC CASSQEDTSYEQYF
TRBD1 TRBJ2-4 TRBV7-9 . TGTGCCAGCAGCTGGCGTGACAGGGGATTCCGAGACATTCAGTACTTC CASSWRDRGFRDIQYF
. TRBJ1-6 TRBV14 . TGTGCCAGCAGTGAAGACCTCGGACGGTTCAATTCACCCCTCCACTTT CASSEDLGRFNSPLHF
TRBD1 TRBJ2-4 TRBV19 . TGTGCCAGTAGTATAGTGGGACAGGGGTCCAAAAACATTCAGTACTTC CASSIVGQGSKNIQYF
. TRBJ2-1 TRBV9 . TGTGCCAGCACCGCGGAGGGAAGCTCCTACAATGAGCAGTTCTTC CASTAEGSSYNEQFF
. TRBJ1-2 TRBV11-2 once TGTGCCAGCAGCGCCTTTGGGACGATCAACTATGGCTACACCTTC CASSAFGTINYGYTF
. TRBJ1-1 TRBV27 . TGTGCCAGCAGTTTATCGGGCTTGGCGGCGGCTTTCTTT CASSLSGLAAAFF
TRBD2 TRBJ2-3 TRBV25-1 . TGTGCCAGCAGTGAAATGCGGGGGGGCCCCAAAGATACGCAGTATTTT CASSEMRGGPKDTQYF
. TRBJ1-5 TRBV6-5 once TGTGCCAGCAGGAATCTGGTTCCTGGCAATCAGCCCCAGCATTTT CASRNLVPGNQPQHF
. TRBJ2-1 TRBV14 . TGTGCCAGCAGCCAGCGATGGTGGGACGGTAATGAGCAGTTCTTC CASSQRWWDGNEQFF